This T cell receptor beta chain was recorded in a study of T cell repertoires in cytomegalovirus infection. Study overall: CMV epitopes used comprised recently identified HLA-C-restricted ones and well-studied HLA-B-restricted ones. CMV infection plus the matching HLA type was flagged by public TCR beta signatures.

TCRdb processed the reads anew with MiXCR; each CDR3 protein has one entry. The sample has about 920,000 distinct CDR3 sequences; less than 35% are singletons. This clonotype was detected only a few times. What it binds is not known. Whole-study results and caveats: The ex vivo response was dominated by HLA-C-restricted CMV-specific TCR beta clonotypes. Using cumulative public TCR beta family frequency, the authors identified those who carried CMV together with the relevant HLA.

The ends lost 1 base at V and 7 bases at J; junction bases unmatched: 11. The CDR3 extends over 17 amino acids. Germline V CDR1 and CDR2: SGHVT, SQSDAQ. The specimen comprised cultured CD8+ T cells from PBMCs, sampled from culture after CMV antigen stimulation. The V and J genes are TRBV7-4 and TRBJ2-2, with 8 positions matching TRBD1. This receptor was obtained from a human donor in good health (CMV status not recorded). Some clones in this sample may be carry-over from other donors' samples. The CDR3 spells CASSLGLRQGTNGELFF. DNA for the CDR3: TGTGCCAGCAGCTTAGGTTTGCGACAGGGGACCAACGGGGAGCTGTTTTTT. Combining the CDR3 with reference TRBV7-4 and TRBJ2-2 gives the whole variable domain GAGVSQSPRYKVAKRGRDVALRCDSISGHVTLYWYRQTLGQGSEVLTYSQSDAQRDKSGRPSGRFSAERPERSVSTLKIQRTEQGDSAVYLCASSLGLRQGTNGELFFGEGSRLTVL.